What follows are 22 T cell receptor beta chains derived from one specimen sequenced in a study of response to subunit inactivated influenza vaccine. TCRdb reanalysed the RT-PCR reads using MiXCR and keeps one entry per CDR3 protein. The sample contains 500,000 or so distinct CDR3 sequences, 9.5% to 13% of which appear only once. The source material was PBMCs from blood, sampled 40 to 50 days after vaccination. All receptors come from a man in his fifties who received an inactivated influenza vaccine.

The rearrangement joins TRBV4-2 to TRBJ1-5; D uncertain. V lost 3 bases to trimming and J lost 1 base, with 13 bases between them. Looked up from germline, CDR1 is LGHNA and CDR2 is YNFKEQ. The CDR3 runs to 16 residues. CDR3 amino acids: CASSQKVGESNQPQHF. The CDR3 DNA reads as TGTGCCAGCAGCCAGAAGGTCGGGGAAAGCAATCAGCCCCAGCATTTT.

This clonotype occurred a few times. This sequence joins TRBV29-1 and TRBJ2-7; TRBD1 matches 8 bases. V gave up 2 bases and J gave up 4 bases; unmatched junction bases: 13. Germline-derived CDR1 and CDR2 are SQVTM and ANQGSEA. This CDR3 region has 16 residues. CDR3 bases: TGCAGCGTTGAACGAGTGGGCGGCAGGGGGCTTTACGAGCAGTACTTC. Residues: CSVERVGGRGLYEQYF.

This clonotype was counted a few times. The gene calls are TRBV20-1 and TRBJ2-3, with D maybe TRBD2 (6 bases). CDR3 length: 16 residues. The germline CDR1 and CDR2 sequences are DFQATT and SNEGSKA (reference sequence). Trimming left V 6 bases short and J 2 bases short, with 21 bases between. The CDR3 here is CSAAILATQYTDTQYF. CDR3 in DNA: TGCAGTGCCGCCATCCTAGCGACCCAATACACAGATACGCAGTATTTT.

This clonotype was found a few times. The rearrangement uses TRBV29-1 and TRBJ2-7; 8 bases map to TRBD1. The germline CDR1 and CDR2 sequences are SQVTM and ANQGSEA. This CDR3 comprises 13 residues. V was pared by 7 bases and J by 3 bases, with 8 bases of the junction left unmatched. DNA for the CDR3: TGCAGCGCTGCTGTGGGACAGGACTACGAGCAGTACTTC. Translating it yields CSAAVGQDYEQYF.

This clonotype came up a few times. This chain joins TRBV15 and TRBJ2-3; maybe TRBD2 (5 bases). The CDR3 extends over 15 amino acids. With 2 bases removed from V and 2 bases from J, the gap between germline ends came to 11 bases. Germline-derived CDR1 and CDR2 are LNHNV and YYDKDF (reference sequence). The CDR3 DNA sequence: TGTGCCACCAGCAGACTAAATGGACTCACAGATACGCAGTATTTT. It is translated as CATSRLNGLTDTQYF.

The DNA for the CDR3 is TGTGCCAGCAGCTCTCATCCAGATACGCAGTATTTT. This gives the protein CASSSHPDTQYF. This chain uses TRBV7-9 with TRBJ2-3, with D hard to call. There are 12 residues in the CDR3. Trimming left V 4 bases short and J 4 bases short, with 6 bases between. In germline, CDR1 is SEHNR, CDR2 FQNEAQ (reference sequence).

This rearrangement joins TRBV20-1 to TRBJ2-5; tentative D call: TRBD1 (5 bases). The V end lost 4 bases, the J end lost 2 bases, and 11 bases lay between the germline ends. Germline values: CDR1 DFQATT, CDR2 SNEGSKA (reference sequence). The length of the CDR3 is 13 residues. CDR3 amino acids: CSAMGPMQETQYF. Here the CDR3 DNA reads TGCAGTGCTATGGGGCCTATGCAAGAGACCCAGTACTTC.

V and J are TRBV12-3 or TRBV12-4 and TRBJ2-3; 12 bases match TRBD2. The CDR3 is 15 amino acids. The trim removed 7 bases at V and 3 bases at J, leaving 5 bases unmatched. CDR3 residues: CASTSGGAGTDTQYF. DNA for the CDR3: TGTGCCAGCACTAGCGGGGGGGCAGGGACAGATACGCAGTATTTT.

This clonotype was recorded a few times. This chain connects TRBV15 to TRBJ2-7; 8 bases agree with TRBD2. CDR3 length equals 16 residues. J lost 3 bases, V lost 5 bases, and 12 bases had no gene match. Per germline, CDR1 LNHNV and CDR2 YYDKDF (reference sequence). The CDR3 loop reads CATSPQKVSGSYEQYF. CDR3 nucleotides: TGTGCCACCAGCCCCCAGAAGGTAAGCGGGAGCTACGAGCAGTACTTC. The full variable domain, rest sourced from reference TRBV15 and TRBJ2-7, is DAMVIQNPRYQVTQFGKPVTLSCSQTLNHNVMYWYQQKSSQAPKLLFHYYDKDFNNEADTPDNFQSRRPNTSFCFLDIRSPGLGDTAMYLCATSPQKVSGSYEQYFGPGTRLTVT.

CDR3 DNA sequence: TGCGCCAGCAGCCAAGATAAGGGAAGGGGACGGTCTTCTCAACCAATCTCCTACAATGAGCAGTTCTTC. Amino acids: CASSQDKGRGRSSQPISYNEQFF. The chain employs TRBV4-1 and TRBJ2-1, with D tentatively TRBD1 or TRBD2 (5 bases each). Germline V gene data show CDR1 as MGHRA and CDR2 as YSYEKL. There are 23 residues in the CDR3. The ends were cut back, 0 bases at V and 0 bases at J, with 30 bases in the middle.

This clonotype was found a few times. The chain combines TRBV4-3 with TRBJ2-2; 10 nucleotides agree with TRBD2. The CDR3 has 16 amino acids. V shed 4 bases and J 4 bases; nucleotides not matched to a gene: 6. Looked up from germline, CDR1 is LGHNA and CDR2 is YSLEER. As DNA, the CDR3 is TGCGCCAGCAGCCCGAGAGCGGGAGGGCCCACCGGGGAGCTGTTTTTT. Amino acid sequence: CASSPRAGGPTGELFF.

This clonotype has only a few counts. The V and J genes are TRBV20-1 and TRBJ1-2, with D unresolved. Germline V lookup: CDR1 DFQATT, CDR2 SNEGSKA (reference sequence). The CDR3 totals 12 residues. V gave up 3 bases and J gave up 5 bases, with 10 bases separating them. CDR3 bases: TGCAGTGCTAGGCCCTGGAAGTATGGCTACACCTTC. Amino acid sequence: CSARPWKYGYTF.

The chain joins TRBV7-3 to TRBJ2-1, with TRBD2 matching 9 bases. Germline CDR1 and CDR2: SGHTA and FQGTGA. The CDR3 spans 17 residues. V shed 5 bases, J shed 1 base, and the junction held 9 bases outside the gene matches. CDR3 nucleotides: TGTGCCAGCAGCACAGCGGGAGGCCCGTCATCCTACAATGAGCAGTTCTTC. It codes for CASSTAGGPSSYNEQFF. The full variable domain, its missing parts supplied by reference TRBV7-3 and TRBJ2-1, is GAGVSQTPSNKVTEKGKYVELRCDPISGHTALYWYRQSLGQGPEFLIYFQGTGAADDSGLPNDRFFAVRPEGSVSTLKIQRTERGDSAVYLCASSTAGGPSSYNEQFFGPGTRLTVL.

This rearrangement joins TRBV14 to TRBJ2-1, with D unresolved. This CDR3 has 14 residues. Germline V gene sequence: CDR1 SGHDN, CDR2 FVKESK. Trimming took 4 bases from V and 4 from J, leaving 11 bases between them. The CDR3: CASSPRRNYNEQFF. The CDR3 DNA follows: TGTGCCAGCAGCCCCAGAAGGAATTACAATGAGCAGTTCTTC.

The chain couples TRBV20-1 to TRBJ1-5; 10 positions match TRBD1. The CDR3 totals 16 residues. The germline CDR1 and CDR2 sequences are DFQATT and SNEGSKA (reference sequence). V gave up 3 bases and J gave up 3 bases; unmatched junction bases: 8. CDR3 region: CSARSGQGGFNQPQHF. The DNA of the CDR3 is TGCAGTGCTAGGTCAGGACAGGGGGGTTTCAATCAGCCCCAGCATTTT.

The CDR3 nucleotides are TGCGCCAGCAGCTCCGACGGAGGAAAGCAGTACTTC. Its translation: CASSSDGGKQYF. The chain uses TRBV5-1 and TRBJ2-7; possibly TRBD2 for D (5 bases). With 3 bases removed from V and 8 bases from J, the gap between germline ends came to 12 bases. Per germline, CDR1 SGHRS and CDR2 YFSETQ. The CDR3 totals 12 residues.

V gene TRBV10-3 combines with J gene TRBJ1-6; 9 bases fit TRBD1. Per germline, CDR1 ENHRY and CDR2 SYGVKD. The V and J ends lost 0 bases and 6 bases, in that order; junction bases with no gene match: 3. The CDR3 runs to 16 residues. CDR3 DNA sequence: TGTGCCATCAGTGAGTCGACAGGGGGAGGTAATTCACCCCTCCACTTT. Protein product: CAISESTGGGNSPLHF.

The V gene is TRBV5-1, the J gene TRBJ2-1, with 11 bases aligning to TRBD2. Germline-derived CDR1 and CDR2 are SGHRS and YFSETQ. V lost 0 bases and J lost 0; bases outside the gene matches: 5. The CDR3 contains 18 residues. In DNA, the CDR3 is TGCGCCAGCAGCTTGGTCGCTAGCGGGAGGAGCTCCTACAATGAGCAGTTCTTC. Translated, it gives CASSLVASGRSSYNEQFF.

This clonotype was detected a few times. The J gene is TRBJ2-1, the V gene TRBV25-1, with a tentative D call TRBD1 (6 bases). Trimming removed 2 bases at V and 9 bases at J, with 8 bases between. Germline CDR1 is MGHDK and CDR2 is SYGVNS. The CDR3 contains 12 residues. The CDR3 spells CASSETGSEQFF. The DNA for the CDR3 is TGTGCCAGCAGTGAAACAGGGTCTGAGCAGTTCTTC.

This clonotype showed up many times. V gene TRBV12-3 or TRBV12-4 combines with J gene TRBJ2-3; maybe TRBD2 (5 bases). V shed 5 bases and J shed 2 bases, with 5 bases lying between them. The CDR3 has 12 amino acids. The CDR3 bases are TGTGCCAGCAGTGACTACACAGATACGCAGTATTTT. Translating gives CASSDYTDTQYF.

This chain's CDR3 is CASRGSNEQFF. The DNA of the CDR3 is TGTGCCAGCAGGGGTTCAAATGAGCAGTTCTTC. This chain connects TRBV6-6 to TRBJ2-1, with D hard to call. This CDR3 has 11 residues. V was clipped by 6 bases and J by 7 bases, with 7 bases between them. Germline V gene data show CDR1 as MNHNY and CDR2 as SVGAGI (reference sequence).

The gene calls are TRBV7-2 and TRBJ2-7; 9 bases map to TRBD1. V gave up 2 bases and J gave up 6 bases; unmatched junction bases: 8. In germline, CDR1 is SGHTA, CDR2 FQGNSA. The CDR3 sequence is 15 residues long. The CDR3 protein is CASSLYSSGQGEQYF. Here the CDR3 DNA reads TGTGCCAGCAGCTTATACTCCTCGGGACAGGGCGAGCAGTACTTC.